The rows below give T cell receptor beta chains drawn from one sample of a study of T cells in Graves' hyperthyroidism and ophthalmopathy. In TCRdb, the multiplex PCR reads were re-called with MiXCR into one record per CDR3 protein. The profile shows 500,000 or so distinct CDR3 sequences, about a sixth of them singletons. Sequenced input: blood. The receptors were gathered from a woman aged 18 to 35 with Graves' ophthalmopathy. Both conserved end residues are part of each CDR3. A D gene is named only where the DNA matches it firmly. Expanded clones get a size class; other rows say once, few or many, or leave the size out.

v_call	j_call	d_call	clone_size	cdr3_nt	cdr3_aa
TRBV28	TRBJ2-1	NA	many	TGTGCCAGCATTCATAGCGGAACGGAATACAATGAGCAGTTCTTC	CASIHSGTEYNEQFF
TRBV12-3/TRBV12-4	TRBJ2-1	NA	few	TGTGCCAGCAAGGACCCTTACAATGAGCAGTTCTTC	CASKDPYNEQFF
TRBV7-9	TRBJ2-1	NA	many	TGTGCCAGCAGCTCGGGAAGGGAGTCCGAGCAGTTCTTC	CASSSGRESEQFF
TRBV12-3/TRBV12-4	TRBJ2-7	TRBD2	many	TGTGCCAGCAGATTTAGCGGGGTTGTCGAGCAGTACTTC	CASRFSGVVEQYF
TRBV27	TRBJ1-6	TRBD1	NA	TGTGCCAGCAGTTCCCAACAGGGGGCGAATTCACCCCTCCACTTT	CASSSQQGANSPLHF
TRBV10-3	TRBJ1-2	NA	few	TGTGCCATCAGTGAGTCGATTGCGGGAGGAACAACTCATGGCTACACCTTC	CAISESIAGGTTHGYTF
TRBV28	TRBJ2-7	TRBD2	many	TGTGCCAGCACCTTAGCGGGAGGCGACTCCTACGAGCAGTACTTC	CASTLAGGDSYEQYF
TRBV11-2	TRBJ2-1	NA	many	TGTGCCAGCAGCTTAGAGGGAGGGGGCTGGGAGCAGTTCTTC	CASSLEGGGWEQFF
TRBV15	TRBJ1-2	NA	NA	TGTGCCACCAGCAGAGATTCGGCCTATGGCTACACCTTC	CATSRDSAYGYTF
TRBV18	TRBJ1-2	NA	few	TGTGCCAGCTCACCACCGGAGGGCGACCTTAACTATGGCTACACCTTC	CASSPPEGDLNYGYTF
TRBV6-1	TRBJ2-3	TRBD2	few	TGTGCCAGCACCCCAAACGGGGGGGGTGTCACAGATACGCAGTATTTT	CASTPNGGGVTDTQYF
TRBV12-3/TRBV12-4	TRBJ2-3	NA	many	TGTGCCAGCAGTTTCCTAGGTCTTACGCAGTATTTT	CASSFLGLTQYF
TRBV7-2	TRBJ2-1	TRBD2	many	TGTGCCAGCAGCTTAGAGGCTAGCGGGGGGAGGAATGAGCAGTTCTTC	CASSLEASGGRNEQFF
TRBV11-1	TRBJ1-2	TRBD1	few	TGTGCCAGCAGCTCGCCGGGACAGGGGTACTATGGCTACACCTTC	CASSSPGQGYYGYTF
TRBV28	TRBJ2-1	NA	many	TGTGCCAGCAGTGCGGAGGGGGATGAGGACAATGAGCAGTTCTTC	CASSAEGDEDNEQFF